This entry lists 13 T cell receptor beta chains sequenced from one sample in a study of cytomegalovirus exposure and HLA in healthy donors (dated by TCRdb to about 2017). The library was prepared using the immunoSEQ multiplex PCR assay. A mixture of 60 forward primers for TCR Vbeta segments and 13 reverse primers for TCR Jbeta segments was used in the multiplex PCR. TCRdb stores this immuneACCESS table with in-frame sequences only. Part of the clones is absent; in the studies checked, under half of the shortfall reflects unresolved V genes, and no reason is known for the rest. A total of roughly 120,000 clones appear in this sample, roughly three quarters of them only once. The ten largest clones add up to 2% of the sample. Sequencing was performed on PBMCs. The receptors were gathered from a man in his late teens or twenties in good health and CMV-seronegative.

CDR3 loop: CAWSVYRGSEAFF. CDR3 DNA sequence: TGTGCCTGGAGTGTATACAGGGGAAGTGAAGCTTTCTTT. The chain links TRBV30 to TRBJ1-1; 7 bases align to TRBD1. J lost 7 bases, V lost 0 bases, and 5 bases had no gene match. Germline V gene data show CDR1 as GTSNPN and CDR2 as SVGIG (reference sequence). The CDR3 runs to 13 residues.

The chain combines TRBV23-1 with TRBJ2-7; maybe TRBD2 (5 bases). TRBV23-1 is designated an ORF whose function remains uncertain. The CDR3 spans 22 residues. With 0 bases removed from V and 1 base from J, the gap between germline ends came to 31 bases. As DNA, the CDR3 is TGCGCCAGCAGTCAATCCCCTCGTGGGTGGTCGTTCCGGGGATCTAATTCCTACGAGCAGTACTTC. Its protein is CASSQSPRGWSFRGSNSYEQYF.

The rearrangement uses TRBV5-1 and TRBJ2-1; 11 bases line up with TRBD2. Germline V gene data show CDR1 as SGHRS and CDR2 as YFSETQ. The CDR3 length is 15 residues. V shed 4 bases and J 5 bases; nucleotides not matched to a gene: 5. The CDR3 is CASSGLAGNDNEQFF. The CDR3 DNA sequence: TGCGCCAGCAGCGGACTAGCGGGTAATGACAATGAGCAGTTCTTC. The full variable domain, in which reference TRBV5-1 and TRBJ2-1 provide the parts outside the CDR3, is KAGVTQTPRYLIKTRGQQVTLSCSPISGHRSVSWYQQTPGQGLQFLFEYFSETQRNKGNFPGRFSGRQFSNSRSEMNVSTLELGDSALYLCASSGLAGNDNEQFFGPGTRLTVL.

CDR3 sequence reads: CASSLTSASGIGSQETQYF. In DNA, the CDR3 is TGTGCCAGCAGCTTAACTTCGGCAAGCGGGATAGGGTCCCAAGAGACCCAGTACTTC. This chain links TRBV7-3 with TRBJ2-5, with 7 bases aligning to TRBD2. After removal of 0 bases from V and 1 base from J, the junction contained 14 bases not matched to a gene. This CDR3 contains 19 residues. Germline V gene lookup returns CDR1 SGHTA and CDR2 FQGTGA.

V usage is TRBV28 and J usage is TRBJ2-7; no definite D call. V shed 2 bases and J shed 3 bases, with 11 bases lying between them. This CDR3 region has 14 residues. The germline V gene has CDR1 MDHEN and CDR2 SYDVKM. CDR3 nucleotide sequence: TGTGCCAGCAGTTTACTGTATCAGGTCTACGAGCAGTACTTC. Translating gives CASSLLYQVYEQYF.

The genes are TRBV28 and TRBJ1-3; D remains ambiguous. CDR3 size: 12 residues. Trimming shortened V by 7 bases and J by 2 bases, and 6 bases separated the two germline ends. The germline V gene encodes CDR1 MDHEN and CDR2 SYDVKM. CDR3 bases: TGTGCCAGCAATGGCCCTGGAAACACCATATATTTT. This codes for CASNGPGNTIYF.

The gene calls are TRBV6-1 and TRBJ1-3; possibly TRBD1 for D (6 bases). The germline V gene has CDR1 MNHNS and CDR2 SASEGT. The length of the CDR3 is 13 residues. The V gene lost 4 bases and the J gene lost 7 bases, with 11 bases spanning the gap. The CDR3 spells CASSVGGLNTIYF. In nucleotides, the CDR3 is TGTGCCAGCAGTGTAGGGGGATTGAACACCATATATTTT.

This clone was seen only once. J is TRBJ2-7 and V is TRBV28, with 7 bases aligning to TRBD2. The CDR3 has 13 residues. J was trimmed by 2 bases and V by 8 bases; bases with no gene match: 6. Germline CDR1 is MDHEN and CDR2 is SYDVKM. The CDR3 reads CASGGSPPYEQYF. As DNA, the CDR3 is TGTGCCAGCGGCGGGAGTCCCCCCTACGAGCAGTACTTC.

V usage is TRBV9 and J usage is TRBJ2-3; 11 bases are shared with TRBD2. V lost 0 bases to trimming and J lost 3 bases; unmatched junction nucleotides: 12. The CDR3 consists of 19 residues. Germline V CDR1 and CDR2: SGDLS, YYNGEE. The CDR3 region has the DNA TGTGCCAGCAGCGTAGGGTATAGCGGGAGGGCCTATTATACAGATACGCAGTATTTT. It is translated as CASSVGYSGRAYYTDTQYF.

The V gene is TRBV5-1, the J gene TRBJ2-5; D is unclear. The CDR3 spans 14 residues. The V gene's germline CDR1 is SGHRS and CDR2 YFSETQ. V gave up 0 bases and J gave up 5 bases, with 11 bases separating them. The CDR3 DNA reads TGCGCCAGCAGCTTGGTTTCCAGGTTGGAGACCCAGTACTTC. It specifies CASSLVSRLETQYF.

This chain links TRBV28 with TRBJ1-1; D remains unclear. The V gene lost 5 bases and the J gene lost 5 bases, with 9 bases spanning the gap. The germline gives CDR1 MDHEN, CDR2 SYDVKM. CDR3 length: 12 amino acids. CDR3 region: CASSLTGTEAFF. In DNA form, the CDR3 reads TGTGCCAGCAGTCTCACGGGGACTGAAGCTTTCTTT.

Regarding this clone: The sample has other DNA sequences that encode this CDR3 too. J is TRBJ2-1 and V is TRBV19, with TRBD2 matching over 9 bases. CDR3 size: 15 residues. The germline V gene has CDR1 LNHDA and CDR2 SQIVND (reference sequence). V dropped 3 bases and J dropped 4; count of bases not matched to a gene: 4. The CDR3 region has the DNA TGTGCCAGTAGTATTGCGGGAGGGTCGTACAATGAGCAGTTCTTC. Translated: CASSIAGGSYNEQFF.

V is TRBV14 and J is TRBJ2-7, with 12 bases lining up with TRBD1. V trimming: 2 bases; J trimming: 7 bases; junction bases outside the gene matches: 9. The CDR3 extends over 16 amino acids. Germline CDR1 reads SGHDN; CDR2 reads FVKESK. The CDR3 is CASSQQWGQGAGEQYF. The CDR3 DNA sequence: TGTGCCAGCAGCCAACAATGGGGACAGGGGGCGGGAGAGCAGTACTTC.